This T cell receptor (beta chain) was identified during a study of cytomegalovirus exposure and HLA in healthy donors. The PCR contained 60 Vbeta and 13 Jbeta primers. Only in-frame clones appear in the TCRdb table, and some are missing; sequencing was by immunoSEQ multiplex PCR. The sample includes roughly 120,000 clones, 74% of them seen just once. The length of the CDR3 is 16 residues. Germline V gene sequence: CDR1 SGHNT, CDR2 YYREEE (reference sequence). Trimming cost V 1 base and J 5 bases; bases outside gene matches: 8. General study results and limits: Most TCR sequences showed up rarely, but some public TCRs showed up in many donors. With later analysis, a missense DCLRE1C variant became linked to TCR beta V- and J-gene trimming.

Concerning this clone itself: As yet, its antigen is unknown.

The receptor was isolated from a man aged 40-49 years in good health and CMV-seropositive. Sequencing was performed on PBMCs. This chain connects TRBV5-4 to TRBJ2-2; 7 bases are shared with TRBD2. The CDR3 here is CASSLRRERRTGELFF. DNA for the CDR3: TGTGCCAGCAGCTTGCGGCGGGAGAGGAGAACCGGGGAGCTGTTTTTT.